This T cell receptor beta chain is drawn from a study of blood T cell repertoires in COVID-19. The assay was immunoSEQ multiplex PCR, and TCRdb's table has in-frame clones only and misses some. The data show about 210,000 clones, roughly 86% seen once. The study drew participants aged roughly 18 to 95 years from approximately 23 US areas. Cohorts were assigned according to the clinical history that participants reported. The CDR3 is made up of 18 amino acids. Per germline, CDR1 SGHNT and CDR2 YENEEA. V dropped 5 bases and J dropped 1; count of bases not matched to a gene: 9. This receptor was taken from a man aged 18-30 years with acute COVID-19. Material for sequencing was PBMCs or T cells enriched from blood (not recorded which). This chain connects TRBV11-3 to TRBJ2-2; TRBD2 agrees at 11 bases. CDR3 protein: CASSPRSGTSGNTGELFF. CDR3 in DNA: TGTGCCAGCAGCCCCCGATCCGGGACTAGCGGGAACACCGGGGAGCTGTTTTTT.